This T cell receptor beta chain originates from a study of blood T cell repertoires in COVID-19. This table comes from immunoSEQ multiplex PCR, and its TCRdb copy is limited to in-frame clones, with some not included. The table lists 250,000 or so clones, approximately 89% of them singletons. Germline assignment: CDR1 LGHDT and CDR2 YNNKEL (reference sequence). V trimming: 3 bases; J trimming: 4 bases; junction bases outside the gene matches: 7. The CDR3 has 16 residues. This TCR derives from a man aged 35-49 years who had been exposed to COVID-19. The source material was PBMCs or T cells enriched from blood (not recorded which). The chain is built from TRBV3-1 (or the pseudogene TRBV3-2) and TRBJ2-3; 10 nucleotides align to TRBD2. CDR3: CASSHSRTSGADTQYF. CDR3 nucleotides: TGTGCCAGCAGCCATTCCCGGACTAGCGGAGCAGATACGCAGTATTTT.